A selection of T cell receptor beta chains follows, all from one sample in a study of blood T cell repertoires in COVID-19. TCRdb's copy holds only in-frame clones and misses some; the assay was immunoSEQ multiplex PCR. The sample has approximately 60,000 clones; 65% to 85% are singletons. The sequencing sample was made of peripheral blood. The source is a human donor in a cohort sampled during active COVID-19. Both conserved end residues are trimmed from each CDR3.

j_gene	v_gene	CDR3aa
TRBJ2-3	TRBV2	ASSASGYTDTQY
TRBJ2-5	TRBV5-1	ASSLGPSGYQETQY
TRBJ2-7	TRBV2	ASTRRDTSYEQY
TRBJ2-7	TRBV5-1	ASSLAAGTYEQY
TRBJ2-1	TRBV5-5	ASSLAPGQGEDNEQF
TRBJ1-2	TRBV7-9	ASSSGGPYGYT
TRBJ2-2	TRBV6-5	ASSYGQANTGELF
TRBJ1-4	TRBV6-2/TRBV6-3	ASSYSNGGAATNEKLF
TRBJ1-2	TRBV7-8	ASSSRWSYDGYT
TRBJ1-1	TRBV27	ASSLNGDTEAF
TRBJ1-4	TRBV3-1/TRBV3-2	ASSPRTGTGEKLF
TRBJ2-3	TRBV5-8	ASSFLGTSGGPDTQY
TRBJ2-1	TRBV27	ASNYRDRVAGEQF
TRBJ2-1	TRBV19	ASSNLDEQF
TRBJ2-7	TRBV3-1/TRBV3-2	ASSQEGREQY
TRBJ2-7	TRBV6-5	ATSKGTSGTYEQY
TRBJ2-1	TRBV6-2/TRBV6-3	ASSGIAGVNYNEQF
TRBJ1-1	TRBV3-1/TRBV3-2	ASSGSRGAF
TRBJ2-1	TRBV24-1	ATSTTSGRANYNEQF
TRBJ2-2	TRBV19	ASIPRGRAGELF
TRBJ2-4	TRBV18	ASSPTTPRDRIAKNIQY
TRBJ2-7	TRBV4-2	ASSPSPGTGTHEQY
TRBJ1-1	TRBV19	ASSIRVENTEAF
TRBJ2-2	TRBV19	ASSSLGGTNTGELF
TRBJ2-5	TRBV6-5	ASRISRTIKTQY
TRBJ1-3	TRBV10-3	AIRYSSGNTIY
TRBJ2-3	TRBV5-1	ASSLESGGPITDTQY
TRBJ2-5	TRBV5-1	ASSLDSGETQY
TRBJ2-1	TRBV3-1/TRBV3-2	ASSHRGEYNEQF
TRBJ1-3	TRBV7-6	ASSTQYVAGNTIY
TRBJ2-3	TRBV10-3	ASRAGVDTQY
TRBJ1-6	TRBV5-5	ASSLRQTLNSPLH
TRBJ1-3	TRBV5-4	ASSLNSFSGNTIY
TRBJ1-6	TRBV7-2	ASSLAGQGFSPLH
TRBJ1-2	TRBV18	ASSPQGPNYGYT
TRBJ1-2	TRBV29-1	SAPVGGGSNYGYT
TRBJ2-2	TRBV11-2	ASSHSAWTENTGELF
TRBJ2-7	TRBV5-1	ASSLEPQGPSSYEQY
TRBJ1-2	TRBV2	ASSARQFHYGYT
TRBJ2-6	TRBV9	ASSVGASTASSGANVLT
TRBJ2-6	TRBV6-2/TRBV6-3	ASSYSRLAGTGANVLT
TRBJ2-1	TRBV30	AWSVGTSGQTYNEQF
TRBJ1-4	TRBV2	ASNWGTGEKLF
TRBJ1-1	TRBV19	ASSITRNTEAF
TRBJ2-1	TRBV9	ASSVYSSSGEQF
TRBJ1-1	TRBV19	ASRDSGGTEAF
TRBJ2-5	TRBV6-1	ASSEAKAGGPGTQY
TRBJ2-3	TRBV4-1	ASSQASLETQY
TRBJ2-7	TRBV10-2	ASSPGLAVNEQY
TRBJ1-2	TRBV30	AWSVLTGLYGYT
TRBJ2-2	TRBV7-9	ASSYHTLRQGGITGELF
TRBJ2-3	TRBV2	ASSEERVPDTQY
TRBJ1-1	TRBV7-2	ASSPPPGSEAF
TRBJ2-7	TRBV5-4	ASSTGGTYEQY
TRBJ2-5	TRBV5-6	ASSFSLRDAMETQY